This T cell receptor beta chain was identified in a study of T cells in Graves' hyperthyroidism and ophthalmopathy. Overall study findings and caveats: Most clonotypes expanded in thyroid above 0.001 were likewise present in blood. Stable hyperthyroidism was told apart from ophthalmopathy by a model built on 13 V-J features.

At least ten counts were recorded for this clonotype. Its antigen remains unknown. Amplification yielded TCR beta CDR3 regions, with RNA transcripts as the source. When the TCR CDR3 underwent first-round RT-PCR, the HTBI primer set was used. TCRdb re-derived calls from the multiplex PCR reads in MiXCR, one entry per CDR3 protein. Among roughly 500,000 distinct CDR3 sequences listed, 14% were seen once. Uncontrolled infection, other autoimmune disease, pregnancy or lactation led to exclusion. The sequencing input was blood. The TCR originated in a young woman with Graves' hyperthyroidism that later progressed to Graves' ophthalmopathy.

The CDR3 DNA reads TGTGCCAGCACCCCGACAGGGGTCGAGCAGTACTTC. Its translation is CASTPTGVEQYF. V usage is TRBV6-1 and J usage is TRBJ2-7; 8 bases align to TRBD1. J gave up 6 bases and V 7 bases, and 5 bases lay outside the gene matches. The CDR3 contains 12 residues. Germline loops: CDR1 MNHNS, CDR2 SASEGT.